This is a list of T cell receptor beta chains from one sample in a study of T cells in Graves' hyperthyroidism and ophthalmopathy. MiXCR was run by TCRdb on the multiplex PCR reads, yielding one entry per CDR3 protein. The sample yields about 610,000 distinct CDR3 sequences, under 60% seen once. The sequencing input was peripheral blood or thyroid tissue (not recorded which). The receptors derive from a woman aged 18-29 years with Graves' hyperthyroidism. The CDR3 runs from the conserved cysteine through the conserved F or W. D genes are given only for firm matches. Expanded clones are given a class, and other clones once, few, many or no size at all.

D: -
J: TRBJ2-7
size: -
V: TRBV28
DNA: TGTGCCAGCAGTTCCTCAACTAGCCTGAATTACGAGCAGTACTTC
CDR3: CASSSSTSLNYEQYF

D: TRBD2
J: TRBJ2-2
size: -
V: TRBV6-5
DNA: TGTGCCAGCAGCTCCCCCCGACTAGCGGGAGGGCAGGTCGGGGAGCTGTTTTTT
CDR3: CASSSPRLAGGQVGELFF

D: TRBD1
J: TRBJ2-7
size: many
V: TRBV20-1
DNA: TGCAGTGCTAGAGATCCCAGGACAGGGGGCCGCTACGAGCAGTACTTC
CDR3: CSARDPRTGGRYEQYF

D: TRBD1
J: TRBJ1-1
size: -
V: TRBV29-1
DNA: TGCAGCGCCGCCAAACAGGGGGTCGCTGAAGCTTTCTTT
CDR3: CSAAKQGVAEAFF

D: -
J: TRBJ1-4
size: many
V: TRBV24-1
DNA: TGTGCCACCAGTGATGCCGACAGAAAACTGTTTTTT
CDR3: CATSDADRKLFF

D: -
J: TRBJ1-5
size: many
V: TRBV6-2/TRBV6-3
DNA: TGTGCCAGCAAGGGAGTCGGGGGCAATCAGCCCCAGCATTTT
CDR3: CASKGVGGNQPQHF

D: -
J: TRBJ2-7
size: many
V: TRBV7-2
DNA: TGTGCCAGCAGCCCTGGCCCACACTCCTACGAGCAGTACTTC
CDR3: CASSPGPHSYEQYF

D: -
J: TRBJ2-2
size: -
V: TRBV12-3/TRBV12-4
DNA: TGTGCCAGCAGTCCTATGACAGGACGCCTCGGGGAGCTGTTTTTT
CDR3: CASSPMTGRLGELFF

D: TRBD1
J: TRBJ2-5
size: -
V: TRBV24-1
DNA: TGTGCCAGCAGTCCTGGGACAGGGGGACGGGAGACCCAGTACTTC
CDR3: CASSPGTGGRETQYF

D: TRBD1
J: TRBJ1-4
size: -
V: TRBV6-1
DNA: TGTGCCAGCAGGGGCACAGGGGAGGCTAATGAAAAACTGTTTTTT
CDR3: CASRGTGEANEKLFF

D: -
J: TRBJ2-3
size: many
V: TRBV7-2
DNA: TGTGCCAGCAGCACAGACGGGGGCGTAGATACGCAGTATTTT
CDR3: CASSTDGGVDTQYF

D: TRBD2
J: TRBJ2-7
size: -
V: TRBV7-9
DNA: TGTGCCAGCAGCCAGCGGGAGGGCCTAAGGTTGAGTGAGCAGTACTTC
CDR3: CASSQREGLRLSEQYF

D: -
J: TRBJ2-7
size: many
V: TRBV2
DNA: TGTGCCATCCATAGCGCAGATTCCTCCTCCTACGAGCAGTACTTC
CDR3: CAIHSADSSSYEQYF

D: TRBD1
J: TRBJ1-2
size: -
V: TRBV10-3
DNA: TGTGCCATCAGTGGTGCGGGACAGGGCTACGGCTACACCTTC
CDR3: CAISGAGQGYGYTF

D: -
J: TRBJ1-2
size: -
V: TRBV7-9
DNA: TGTGCCAGCAACTCCCCCCGGCTTTTCTATGGCTACACCTTC
CDR3: CASNSPRLFYGYTF

D: -
J: TRBJ1-5
size: many
V: TRBV25-1
DNA: TGTGCCAGCAGTGACAGAGGCAGTCAGCCCCAGCATTTT
CDR3: CASSDRGSQPQHF

D: TRBD2
J: TRBJ2-7
size: many
V: TRBV24-1
DNA: TGTGCCACCGCCGGGGGGGCCAGGCCCTACGAGCAGTACTTC
CDR3: CATAGGARPYEQYF

D: -
J: TRBJ2-2
size: -
V: TRBV7-9
DNA: TGTGCCAGCAGCCCCCATAGCGGGGAGCTGTTTTTT
CDR3: CASSPHSGELFF

D: TRBD1
J: TRBJ2-7
size: -
V: TRBV30
DNA: TGTGCCTGGAGCGCAACAGGGGTCGAAACCTACGAGCAGTACTTC
CDR3: CAWSATGVETYEQYF

D: -
J: TRBJ2-3
size: -
V: TRBV7-9
DNA: TGTGCCAGCAGCTTAGCGTTGGGAGATACGCAGTATTTT
CDR3: CASSLALGDTQYF

D: -
J: TRBJ2-3
size: -
V: TRBV6-1
DNA: TGTGCCAGCAGTTCAAGCGGTGGATCAGATACGCAGTATTTT
CDR3: CASSSSGGSDTQYF

D: -
J: TRBJ2-3
size: -
V: TRBV12-3/TRBV12-4
DNA: TGTGCCAGCAGTTCTGGGTATAGCACAGATACGCAGTATTTT
CDR3: CASSSGYSTDTQYF

D: -
J: TRBJ1-4
size: -
V: TRBV7-8
DNA: TGTGCCAGCAGCTTAGATCGTTGGCTAGCGGGAGATGAAAAACTGTTTTTT
CDR3: CASSLDRWLAGDEKLFF

D: TRBD1
J: TRBJ2-3
size: few
V: TRBV11-1
DNA: TGTGCCAGCAGCTTAGCGCTAACAGGGGCAGATACGCAGTATTTT
CDR3: CASSLALTGADTQYF

D: TRBD1
J: TRBJ1-1
size: many
V: TRBV12-3/TRBV12-4
DNA: TGTGCCAGCAGTTCCCCCCCGGACAGGGGCGCTTTCTTT
CDR3: CASSSPPDRGAFF

D: TRBD1
J: TRBJ2-7
size: many
V: TRBV25-1
DNA: TGTGCCAGCACCCTCCACACGGGACAGGGTAACCCGTTCGCCGAGCAGTACTTC
CDR3: CASTLHTGQGNPFAEQYF

D: TRBD1
J: TRBJ2-7
size: many
V: TRBV7-2
DNA: TGTGCCAGCAGCCCGACCCGGGACAGGGCCGAGCAGTACTTC
CDR3: CASSPTRDRAEQYF

D: -
J: TRBJ1-2
size: -
V: TRBV29-1
DNA: TGCAGCGTTGTTCCGCAGGGCCTCTATGGCTACACCTTC
CDR3: CSVVPQGLYGYTF

D: -
J: TRBJ2-7
size: -
V: TRBV7-6
DNA: TGTGCCAGCTCACACCCCGTGGTAGACTACGAGCAGTACTTC
CDR3: CASSHPVVDYEQYF

D: -
J: TRBJ2-2
size: -
V: TRBV29-1
DNA: TGCAGCGGGGGTGGGGCGAACACCGGGGAGCTGTTTTTT
CDR3: CSGGGANTGELFF

D: TRBD1
J: TRBJ2-5
size: -
V: TRBV2
DNA: TGTGCCAGCAGTCCCCGTGGACAGGCGGAGACCCAGTACTTC
CDR3: CASSPRGQAETQYF

D: -
J: TRBJ1-2
size: many
V: TRBV20-1
DNA: TGCAGTGCTAGAGACCCCCTCTTCGGGGATAATGGCTACACCTTC
CDR3: CSARDPLFGDNGYTF

D: -
J: TRBJ1-5
size: -
V: TRBV10-3
DNA: TGTGCCATCAGTGAGAACCCGGGACTCAGCAATCAGCCCCAGCATTTT
CDR3: CAISENPGLSNQPQHF

D: -
J: TRBJ1-3
size: -
V: TRBV20-1
DNA: TGCAGTGCTAGAACAGGGAAGGCTGGAAACACCATATATTTT
CDR3: CSARTGKAGNTIYF

D: TRBD1
J: TRBJ1-4
size: many
V: TRBV15
DNA: TGTGCCACAACCGGGACAGTGATGGAAAAACTGTTTTTT
CDR3: CATTGTVMEKLFF

D: -
J: TRBJ1-4
size: many
V: TRBV6-6
DNA: TGTGCCAGCAGTAACGGGGATACTAATGAAAAACTGTTTTTT
CDR3: CASSNGDTNEKLFF

D: TRBD2
J: TRBJ2-5
size: -
V: TRBV7-8
DNA: TGTGCCAGCAGGACTAGCGGGAGGGGATATGAGACCCAGTACTTC
CDR3: CASRTSGRGYETQYF